A selection of T cell receptor beta chains follows, all from one sample in a study of blood T cell repertoires in COVID-19. TCRdb's table, derived via immunoSEQ multiplex PCR, lists solely in-frame clones and lacks some. The sample holds 250,000 to 350,000 clones, roughly nine tenths seen once. The specimen sequenced was peripheral blood. Every receptor here comes from a man aged 18 to 30 with active or convalescent COVID-19. CDR3s include the opening cysteine and the closing phenylalanine or tryptophan. D genes are given only for firm matches. Not every row has a clone size; where given, it reads once, few, many or a size class.

abundance	j_gene	d_gene	v_gene	CDR3nt	CDR3aa
-	TRBJ2-2	-	TRBV11-2	TGTGCCAGCAGCTTAAATTTGCAGGGGCTGATTAACGGGGAGCTGTTTTTT	CASSLNLQGLINGELFF
-	TRBJ2-2	-	TRBV4-1	TGCGCCAGCAGCCAAGATCCCCTCCCCGGGGAGCTGTTTTTT	CASSQDPLPGELFF
-	TRBJ2-5	TRBD1	TRBV7-2	TGTGCCAGCAGCCCATGGGACAGTAAATTCCAAGAGACCCAGTACTTC	CASSPWDSKFQETQYF
-	TRBJ2-1	TRBD1	TRBV18	TGTGCCAGCTTAATCTCGACAGGGAATAATGAGCAGTTCTTC	CASLISTGNNEQFF
few	TRBJ1-1	TRBD1	TRBV6-6	TGTGCCAGCAGTACCCAGGGGGCGCGATTTAGGACTGAAGCTTTCTTT	CASSTQGARFRTEAFF
-	TRBJ2-3	-	TRBV6-2/TRBV6-3	TGTGCCAGCAGTTACTCTGAGACTAGCACAGATACGCAGTATTTT	CASSYSETSTDTQYF
once	TRBJ2-7	-	TRBV12-5	TGTGCTAGTGGTTTGGTAGGGGGTACGGGGCAGTACTTC	CASGLVGGTGQYF
-	TRBJ2-2	TRBD1	TRBV6-2/TRBV6-3	TGTGCCAGCAGTTACCAGACAGGGTTGGGCACCGGGGAGCTGTTTTTT	CASSYQTGLGTGELFF
-	TRBJ2-7	TRBD1	TRBV29-1	TGCAGCGTGGAGACAGGGACAAGCTCCTACGAGCAGTACTTC	CSVETGTSSYEQYF
-	TRBJ1-5	TRBD1	TRBV29-1	TGCAGCGTCGGGGGACAGTTCGATCAGCCCCAGCATTTT	CSVGGQFDQPQHF
-	TRBJ2-7	-	TRBV5-1	TGCGCCAGCAGCCCCGAGGCCGGAATCGGTACCTACGAGCAGTACTTC	CASSPEAGIGTYEQYF
-	TRBJ2-3	TRBD2	TRBV5-4	TGTGCCAGCTCGGGACTAGCGGGACCAGGGAGCACAGATACGCAGTATTTT	CASSGLAGPGSTDTQYF
-	TRBJ2-7	TRBD1	TRBV5-1	TGCGCCAGCAGCTTAGGACAGGAGGTAGACGAGCAGTACTTC	CASSLGQEVDEQYF
once	TRBJ2-6	-	TRBV28	TGTGCCAGCAGTTTATTCCAAGCTCCGGGACAACTTTACTCTGGGGCCAACGTCCTGACTTTC	CASSLFQAPGQLYSGANVLTF
-	TRBJ2-2	TRBD2	TRBV18	TGTGCCAGCTCACCACAAGCGGGAGTTATCACCGGGGAGCTGTTTTTT	CASSPQAGVITGELFF
-	TRBJ2-5	TRBD1	TRBV4-1	TGCGCCAGCAGCCGGAAACAGGGGGAAGAGACCCAGTACTTC	CASSRKQGEETQYF
-	TRBJ1-6	-	TRBV6-5	TGTGCCAGCAGCGACTATAGCCCCTATAATTCACCCCTCCACTTT	CASSDYSPYNSPLHF
few	TRBJ2-3	-	TRBV5-1	TGCGCCAGCAGCTTGGTACGGGGAAGCACAGATACGCAGTATTTT	CASSLVRGSTDTQYF
-	TRBJ1-1	-	TRBV4-1	TGCGCCAGCAGCCAAGATCTGGGGGGAACAACTGAAGCTTTCTTT	CASSQDLGGTTEAFF
-	TRBJ1-6	-	TRBV6-5	TGTGCCAGCACCCGACCCTCCTCCGGGAATTCACCCCTCCACTTT	CASTRPSSGNSPLHF
-	TRBJ2-5	TRBD2	TRBV5-6	TGTGCCAGCAGCTTCGAGAGACTAGCGGGGGGACAAGAGACCCAGTACTTC	CASSFERLAGGQETQYF
-	TRBJ2-1	TRBD2	TRBV28	TGTGCCACCACCGGGACTAGCGGGATCCGGGTGGAGTTCTTC	CATTGTSGIRVEFF
-	TRBJ2-1	-	TRBV6-2/TRBV6-3	TGTGCCAGCAGTAGTACTCGGCGGGGACCCTTCAATGAGCAGTTCTTC	CASSSTRRGPFNEQFF
once	TRBJ2-1	TRBD2	TRBV2	TGTGCCAGCAGGACACCGGGACTAGCGGGAGTCCACAATGAGCAGTTCTTC	CASRTPGLAGVHNEQFF
-	TRBJ1-1	-	TRBV9	TGTGCCAGCAGCTCCCCAGGGATGAACACTGAAGCTTTCTTT	CASSSPGMNTEAFF
-	TRBJ1-1	TRBD1	TRBV10-2	TGCGCCAGCGGGGGCATACAGGGGGTCACTGAAGCTTTCTTT	CASGGIQGVTEAFF
-	TRBJ1-2	TRBD1	TRBV7-8	TGTGCCAGCAGCAATCGGACAGGGACCCCCCGCTATGGCTACACCTTC	CASSNRTGTPRYGYTF
-	TRBJ1-2	-	TRBV21-1	TGTGCCAGCAGCAGCCGGGACAGGGGGCCTTCTCTCTATGGCTACACCTTC	CASSSRDRGPSLYGYTF
-	TRBJ2-1	TRBD2	TRBV27	TGTGCCAGCAGGGAGAACGGACTAGCGGGAGTTAATGAGCAGTTCTTC	CASRENGLAGVNEQFF
-	TRBJ2-1	TRBD2	TRBV5-1	TGCGCCAGCAGCTTTAGGACTAGCGGGAGTCCCTACAATGAGCAGTTCTTC	CASSFRTSGSPYNEQFF
-	TRBJ2-5	-	TRBV25-1	TGTGCCAGCAGTGAAGGGGGGTTGGAGACCCAGTACTTC	CASSEGGLETQYF
-	TRBJ1-1	-	TRBV28	TGTGCCAGCAGTTTAGGGGAGGACACTGAAGCTTTCTTT	CASSLGEDTEAFF
once	TRBJ1-1	-	TRBV5-1	TGCGCCAGCAGCCCGAGGGTAAATCGAGGCCACACTGAAGCTTTCTTT	CASSPRVNRGHTEAFF
-	TRBJ1-4	TRBD1	TRBV15	TGTGCCACCAGAGGACAGGGGGCTCATGAAAAACTGTTTTTT	CATRGQGAHEKLFF
-	TRBJ2-3	-	TRBV6-2/TRBV6-3	TGTGCCAGCAGTCCAACTAGCAGGACAGATACGCAGTATTTT	CASSPTSRTDTQYF
-	TRBJ1-1	TRBD1	TRBV6-5	TGTGCCAGCAGGGGGACAGGTGGGTCGAACACTGAAGCTTTCTTT	CASRGTGGSNTEAFF
-	TRBJ2-1	-	TRBV24-1	TGTGCCACCAGTGATCCGGGACACCCATACAATGAGCAGTTCTTC	CATSDPGHPYNEQFF
few	TRBJ1-2	TRBD1	TRBV7-9	TGTGCCAGCAGCTTAGCTGGACAGGGTGGGGTTACTGGCTACACCTTC	CASSLAGQGGVTGYTF
-	TRBJ2-5	TRBD2	TRBV6-2/TRBV6-3	TGTGCCAGCAGTTACTCCGGACTAGCGGGGGGGGAGACCCAGTACTTC	CASSYSGLAGGETQYF
-	TRBJ1-6	-	TRBV2	TGTGCATGGGGGGGTTATAATTCACCCCTCCACTTT	CAWGGYNSPLHF
-	TRBJ2-7	-	TRBV28	TGTGCCAGCAGCCCGCCGAGCCCTCGGGAGCAGTACTTC	CASSPPSPREQYF
-	TRBJ1-4	-	TRBV7-9	TGTGCCAGCAGCTTCTCCTCCCCTCAACTGTTTTTT	CASSFSSPQLFF
-	TRBJ1-1	TRBD1	TRBV11-2	TGTGCCAGCAGCTTAAGTCAGGGGGCGACAGAAGCTTTCTTT	CASSLSQGATEAFF
-	TRBJ1-5	TRBD1	TRBV5-4	TGTGCCGGCAGCAGAGACAGGGATCAGCCCCAGCATTTT	CAGSRDRDQPQHF
-	TRBJ2-2	-	TRBV10-3	TGTGCCATCAGTCGCCGGCAACAGGAGAGAACCGGGGAGCTGTTTTTT	CAISRRQQERTGELFF
-	TRBJ2-1	-	TRBV27	TGTGCCAGCCGGGGGGCCTCTATTGAGCAGTTCTTC	CASRGASIEQFF
-	TRBJ1-1	-	TRBV5-1	TGCGCCAGCAGCTTGCCGGGGAGCACTGAAGCTTTCTTT	CASSLPGSTEAFF
-	TRBJ2-3	TRBD2	TRBV5-5	TGTGCCAGCAGTTTCGGGACTACGCTTTCCCGTTCGTATACGCAGTATTTT	CASSFGTTLSRSYTQYF
few	TRBJ2-7	-	TRBV6-5	TGTGCCAGCAGTCGACTAGGGGACTACGAGCAGTACTTC	CASSRLGDYEQYF
-	TRBJ1-2	-	TRBV18	TGTGCCAGCTCCCTCGAGGGAGCAGATGGCTACACCTTC	CASSLEGADGYTF